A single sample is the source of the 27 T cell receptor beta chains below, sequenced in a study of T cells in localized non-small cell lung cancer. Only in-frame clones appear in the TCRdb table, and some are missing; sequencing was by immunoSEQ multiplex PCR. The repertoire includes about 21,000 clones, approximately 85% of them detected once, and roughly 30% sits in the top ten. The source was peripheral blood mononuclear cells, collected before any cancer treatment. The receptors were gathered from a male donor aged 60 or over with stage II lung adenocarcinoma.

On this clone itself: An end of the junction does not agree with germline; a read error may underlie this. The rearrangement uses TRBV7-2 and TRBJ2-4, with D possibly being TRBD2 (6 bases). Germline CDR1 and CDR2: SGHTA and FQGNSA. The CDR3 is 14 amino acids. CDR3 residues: CASSVAEAKNIQYF. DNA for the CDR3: TGTGCCAGCAGCGTAGCGGAAGCCAAAAACATTCAGTACTTC.

Here the CDR3 reads CASSLSGSEGNEQFF. In DNA, the CDR3 is TGCGCCAGCAGCCTGAGCGGGAGCGAAGGTAATGAGCAGTTCTTC. The chain joins TRBV5-1 to TRBJ2-1; 8 positions match TRBD2. Trimming took 4 bases from V and 7 from J; bases not matched to a gene: 10. Germline CDR1 reads SGHRS; CDR2 reads YFSETQ. The CDR3 totals 15 residues.

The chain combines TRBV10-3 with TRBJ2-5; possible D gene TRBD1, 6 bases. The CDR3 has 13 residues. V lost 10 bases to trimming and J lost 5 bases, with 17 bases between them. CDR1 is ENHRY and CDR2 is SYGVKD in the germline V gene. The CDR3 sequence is CATVGAMGETQYF. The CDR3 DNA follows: TGTGCCACAGTGGGGGCTATGGGCGAGACCCAGTACTTC.

CDR3 residues: CSVGGRGRGTEAFF. As DNA, the CDR3 is TGCAGCGTCGGGGGCAGGGGGCGCGGCACTGAAGCTTTCTTT. This rearrangement joins TRBV29-1 to TRBJ1-1; 8 bases fit TRBD1. The CDR3 is 14 amino acids. Germline CDR1 and CDR2: SQVTM and ANQGSEA. With 6 bases clipped from V and 4 bases from J, the junction kept 10 bases outside the gene matches.

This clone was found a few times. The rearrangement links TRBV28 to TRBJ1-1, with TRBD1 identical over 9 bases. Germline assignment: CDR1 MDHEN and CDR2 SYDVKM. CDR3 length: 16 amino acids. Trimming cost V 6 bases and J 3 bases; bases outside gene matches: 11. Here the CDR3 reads CASRGNRGPGDTEAFF. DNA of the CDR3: TGTGCCAGCAGGGGTAACAGGGGGCCTGGGGACACTGAAGCTTTCTTT.

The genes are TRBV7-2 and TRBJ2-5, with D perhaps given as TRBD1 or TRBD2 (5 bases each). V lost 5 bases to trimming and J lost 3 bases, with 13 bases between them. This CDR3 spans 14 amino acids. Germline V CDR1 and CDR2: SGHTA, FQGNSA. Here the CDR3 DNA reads TGTGCCAGCAGCCGATTTGGGACGGAAGAGACCCAGTACTTC. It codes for CASSRFGTEETQYF.

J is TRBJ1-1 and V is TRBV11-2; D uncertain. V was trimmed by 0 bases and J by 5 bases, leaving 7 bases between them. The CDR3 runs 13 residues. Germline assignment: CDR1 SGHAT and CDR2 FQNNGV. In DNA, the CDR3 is TGTGCCAGCAGCTTAGAAGTCAGAACTGAAGCTTTCTTT. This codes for CASSLEVRTEAFF.

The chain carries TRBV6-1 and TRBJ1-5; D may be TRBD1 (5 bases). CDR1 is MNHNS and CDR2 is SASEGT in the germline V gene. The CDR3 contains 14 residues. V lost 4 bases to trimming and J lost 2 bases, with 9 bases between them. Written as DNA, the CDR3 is TGTGCCAGCAGTGGCGGGGGGGGCAATCAGCCCCAGCATTTT. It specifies CASSGGGGNQPQHF.

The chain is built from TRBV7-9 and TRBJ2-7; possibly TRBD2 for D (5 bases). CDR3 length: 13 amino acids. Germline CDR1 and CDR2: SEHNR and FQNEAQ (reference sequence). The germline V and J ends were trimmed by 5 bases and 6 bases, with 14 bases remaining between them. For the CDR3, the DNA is TGTGCCAGCAGCCGTGGAGGAGCGCCCGAGCAGTACTTC. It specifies CASSRGGAPEQYF.

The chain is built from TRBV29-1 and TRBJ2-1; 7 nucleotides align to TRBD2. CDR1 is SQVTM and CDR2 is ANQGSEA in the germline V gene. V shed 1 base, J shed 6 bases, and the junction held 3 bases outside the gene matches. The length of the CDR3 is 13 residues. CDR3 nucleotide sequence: TGCAGCGTTGAAGCATTAGCGGGCAATGAGCAGTTCTTC. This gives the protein CSVEALAGNEQFF.

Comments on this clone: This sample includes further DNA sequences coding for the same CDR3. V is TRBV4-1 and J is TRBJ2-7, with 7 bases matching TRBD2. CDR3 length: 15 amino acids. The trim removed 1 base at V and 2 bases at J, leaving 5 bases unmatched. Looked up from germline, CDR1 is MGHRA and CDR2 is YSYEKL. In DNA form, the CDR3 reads TGCGCCAGCAGCCAAGCTTCTAGCGGTGCCTACGAGCAGTACTTC. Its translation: CASSQASSGAYEQYF.

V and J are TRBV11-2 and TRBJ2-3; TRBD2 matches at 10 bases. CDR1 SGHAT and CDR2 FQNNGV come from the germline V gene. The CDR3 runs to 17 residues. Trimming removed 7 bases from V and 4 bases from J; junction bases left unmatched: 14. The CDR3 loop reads CASKSLGTSGMADTQYF. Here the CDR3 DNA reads TGTGCCAGCAAGTCCCTGGGAACTAGCGGGATGGCAGATACGCAGTATTTT.

As DNA, the CDR3 is TGTGCCAGCAGTTTATCTTCTGTTTATAGCTACGAGCAGTACTTC. Its protein product is CASSLSSVYSYEQYF. The V call is TRBV27, the J call TRBJ2-7; D ambiguous. Per the germline V gene, CDR1 is MNHEY and CDR2 is SMNVEV (reference sequence). Trimming took off 0 bases at V and 3 bases at J, with 12 bases between the two ends. The CDR3 extends over 15 amino acids.

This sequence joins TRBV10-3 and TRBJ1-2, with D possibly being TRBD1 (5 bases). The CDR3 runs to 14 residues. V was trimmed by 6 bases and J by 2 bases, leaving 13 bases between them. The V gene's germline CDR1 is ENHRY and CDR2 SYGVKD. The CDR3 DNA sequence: TGTGCCATCAGGCCTTCCACAGGAAACTATGGCTACACCTTC. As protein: CAIRPSTGNYGYTF.

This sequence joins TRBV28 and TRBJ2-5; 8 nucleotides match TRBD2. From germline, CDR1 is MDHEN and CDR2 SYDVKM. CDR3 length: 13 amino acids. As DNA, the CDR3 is TGTGCTTCCGGCCGGGGGGGGCAAGAGACCCAGTACTTC. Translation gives CASGRGGQETQYF. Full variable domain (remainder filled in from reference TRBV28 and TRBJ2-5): DVKVTQSSRYLVKRTGEKVFLECVQDMDHENMFWYRQDPGLGLRLIYFSYDVKMKEKGDIPEGYSVSREKKERFSLILESASTNQTSMYLCASGRGGQETQYFGPGTRLLVL.

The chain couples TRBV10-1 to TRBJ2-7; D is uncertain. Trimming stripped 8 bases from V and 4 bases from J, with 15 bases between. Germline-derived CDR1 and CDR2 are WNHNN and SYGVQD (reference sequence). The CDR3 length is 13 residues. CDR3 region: CASEEAIGYEQYF. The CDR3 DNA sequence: TGCGCCAGCGAAGAGGCGATAGGGTACGAGCAGTACTTC.

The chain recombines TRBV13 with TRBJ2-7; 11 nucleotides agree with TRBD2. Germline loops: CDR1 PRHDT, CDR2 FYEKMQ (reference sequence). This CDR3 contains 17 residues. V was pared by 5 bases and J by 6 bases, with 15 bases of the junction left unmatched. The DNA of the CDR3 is TGTGCCAGCAGCCCTGATTCGCTAGCGGGAGGATTGCCCGAGCAGTACTTC. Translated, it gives CASSPDSLAGGLPEQYF. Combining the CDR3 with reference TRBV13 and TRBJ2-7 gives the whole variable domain AAGVIQSPRHLIKEKRETATLKCYPIPRHDTVYWYQQGPGQDPQFLISFYEKMQSDKGSIPDRFSAQQFSDYHSELNMSSLELGDSALYFCASSPDSLAGGLPEQYFGPGTRLTVT.

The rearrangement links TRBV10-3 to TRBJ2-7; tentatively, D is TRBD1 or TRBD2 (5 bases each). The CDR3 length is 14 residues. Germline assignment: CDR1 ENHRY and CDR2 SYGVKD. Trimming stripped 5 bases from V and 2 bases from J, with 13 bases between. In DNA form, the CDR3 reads TGTGCCATCAGTCCAGGGAACGGGGCCTACGAGCAGTACTTC. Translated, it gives CAISPGNGAYEQYF.

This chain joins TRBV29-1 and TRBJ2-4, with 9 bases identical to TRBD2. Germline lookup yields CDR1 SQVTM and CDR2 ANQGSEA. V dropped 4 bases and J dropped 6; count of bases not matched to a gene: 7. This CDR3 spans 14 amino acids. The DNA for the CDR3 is TGCAGCGTTGGCCTAGCGGGGACTTTAAACATTCAGTACTTC. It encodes CSVGLAGTLNIQYF.

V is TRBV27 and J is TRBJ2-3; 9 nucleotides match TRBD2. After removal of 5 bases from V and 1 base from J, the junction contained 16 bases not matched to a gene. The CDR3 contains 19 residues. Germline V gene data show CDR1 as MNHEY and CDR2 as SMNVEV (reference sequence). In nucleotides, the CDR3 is TGTGCCAGCAGTCGCCATCGGGGCGGGAGGGCCCTCGGCACAGATACGCAGTATTTT. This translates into CASSRHRGGRALGTDTQYF.

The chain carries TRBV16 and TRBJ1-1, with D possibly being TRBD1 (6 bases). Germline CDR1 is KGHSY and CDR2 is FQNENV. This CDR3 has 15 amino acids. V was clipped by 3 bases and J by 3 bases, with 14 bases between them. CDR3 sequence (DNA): TGTGCCAGCAGCCAGTACCAGGGGTTAGACACTGAAGCTTTCTTT. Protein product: CASSQYQGLDTEAFF.

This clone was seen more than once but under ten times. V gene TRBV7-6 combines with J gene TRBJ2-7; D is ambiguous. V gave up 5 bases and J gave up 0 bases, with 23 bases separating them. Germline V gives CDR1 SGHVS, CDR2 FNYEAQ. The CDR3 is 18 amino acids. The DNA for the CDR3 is TGTGCCAGCAGCCCCAAATCAGAAGACTGGCGAAACTCCTACGAGCAGTACTTC. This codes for CASSPKSEDWRNSYEQYF.

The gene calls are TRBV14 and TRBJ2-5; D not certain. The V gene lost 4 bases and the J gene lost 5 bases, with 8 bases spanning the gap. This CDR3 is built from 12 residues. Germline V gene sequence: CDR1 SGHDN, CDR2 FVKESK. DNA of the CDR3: TGTGCCAGCAGCCGCCCGTCGGAGACCCAGTACTTC. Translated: CASSRPSETQYF.

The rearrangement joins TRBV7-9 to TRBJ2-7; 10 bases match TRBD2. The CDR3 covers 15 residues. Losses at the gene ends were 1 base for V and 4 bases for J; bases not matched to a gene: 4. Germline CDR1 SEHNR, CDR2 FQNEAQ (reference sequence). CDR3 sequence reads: CASSLGSSGGYEQYF. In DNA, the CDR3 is TGTGCCAGCAGCTTAGGTTCTAGCGGGGGATACGAGCAGTACTTC.

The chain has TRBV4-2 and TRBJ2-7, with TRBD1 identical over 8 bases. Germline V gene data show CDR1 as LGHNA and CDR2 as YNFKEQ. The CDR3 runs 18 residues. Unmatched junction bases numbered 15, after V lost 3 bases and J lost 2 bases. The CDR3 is CASSHGTQRTGSPYEQYF. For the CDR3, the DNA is TGTGCCAGCAGCCACGGGACCCAGAGGACAGGGTCGCCCTACGAGCAGTACTTC.

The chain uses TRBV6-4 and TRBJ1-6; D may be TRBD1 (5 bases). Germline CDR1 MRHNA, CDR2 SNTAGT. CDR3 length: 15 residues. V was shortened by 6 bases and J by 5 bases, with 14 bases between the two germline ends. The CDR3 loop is CASSYTGGDNSPLHF. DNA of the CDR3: TGTGCCAGCAGCTACACCGGAGGGGATAATTCACCCCTCCACTTT.

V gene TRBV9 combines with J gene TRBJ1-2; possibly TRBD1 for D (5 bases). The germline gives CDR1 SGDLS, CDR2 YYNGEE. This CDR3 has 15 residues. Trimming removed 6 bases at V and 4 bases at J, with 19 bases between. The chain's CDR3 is CASTPGASVSYGYTF. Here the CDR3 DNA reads TGTGCCAGCACCCCCGGGGCTTCTGTGAGCTATGGCTACACCTTC.